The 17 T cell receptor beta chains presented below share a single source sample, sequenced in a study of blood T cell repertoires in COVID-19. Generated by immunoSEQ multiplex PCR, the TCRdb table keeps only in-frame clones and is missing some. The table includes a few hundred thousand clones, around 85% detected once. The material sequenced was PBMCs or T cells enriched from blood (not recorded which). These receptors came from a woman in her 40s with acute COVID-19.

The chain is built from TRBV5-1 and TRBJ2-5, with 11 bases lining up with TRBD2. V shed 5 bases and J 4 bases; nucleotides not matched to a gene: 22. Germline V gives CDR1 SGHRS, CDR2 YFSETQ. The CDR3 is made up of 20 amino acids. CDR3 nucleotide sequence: TGCGCCAGCAGACAAATCCAGGGCACGACTACTACTAGCGGGAGAGAGACCCAGTACTTC. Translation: CASRQIQGTTTTSGRETQYF.

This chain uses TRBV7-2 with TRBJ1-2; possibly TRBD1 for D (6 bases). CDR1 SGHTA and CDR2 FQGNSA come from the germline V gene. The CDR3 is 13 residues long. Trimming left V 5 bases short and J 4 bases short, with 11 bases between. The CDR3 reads CASSADSFYGYTF. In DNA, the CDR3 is TGTGCCAGCAGCGCGGACAGCTTCTATGGCTACACCTTC. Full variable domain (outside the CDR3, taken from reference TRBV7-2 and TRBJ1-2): GAGVSQSPSNKVTEKGKDVELRCDPISGHTALYWYRQSLGQGLEFLIYFQGNSAPDKSGLPSDRFSAERTGGSVSTLTIQRTQQEDSAVYLCASSADSFYGYTFGSGTRLTVV.

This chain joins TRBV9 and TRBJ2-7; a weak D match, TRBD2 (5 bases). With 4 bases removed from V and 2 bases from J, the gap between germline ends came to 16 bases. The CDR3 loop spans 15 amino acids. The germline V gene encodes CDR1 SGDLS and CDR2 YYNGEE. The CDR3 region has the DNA TGTGCCAGCAGCCCCCACGGGGATTTTACCTACGAGCAGTACTTC. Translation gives CASSPHGDFTYEQYF.

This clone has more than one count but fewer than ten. CDR3 coding DNA: TGTGCCAGCAGCTTAGCGCGACTAGCGGGAGAAAACGAGCAGTACTTC. Protein sequence: CASSLARLAGENEQYF. The rearrangement uses TRBV7-2 and TRBJ2-7; 12 positions agree with TRBD2. The ends lost 0 bases at V and 5 bases at J; junction bases unmatched: 5. CDR1 SGHTA and CDR2 FQGNSA come from the germline V gene. This CDR3 contains 16 residues.

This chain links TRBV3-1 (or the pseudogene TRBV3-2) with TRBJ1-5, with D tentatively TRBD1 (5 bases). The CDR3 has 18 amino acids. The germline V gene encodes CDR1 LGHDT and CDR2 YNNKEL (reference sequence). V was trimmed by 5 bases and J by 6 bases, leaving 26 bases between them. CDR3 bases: TGTGCCAGCAGCGAACTTAGCTTGACAGCCAGGTCGGGTCAGCCCCAGCATTTT. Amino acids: CASSELSLTARSGQPQHF.

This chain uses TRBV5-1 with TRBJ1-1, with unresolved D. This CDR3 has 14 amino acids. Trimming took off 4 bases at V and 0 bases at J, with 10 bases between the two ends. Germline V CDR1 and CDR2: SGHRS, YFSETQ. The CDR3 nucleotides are TGCGCCAGCAGCCCCTGGGCCTTGAACACTGAAGCTTTCTTT. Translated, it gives CASSPWALNTEAFF.

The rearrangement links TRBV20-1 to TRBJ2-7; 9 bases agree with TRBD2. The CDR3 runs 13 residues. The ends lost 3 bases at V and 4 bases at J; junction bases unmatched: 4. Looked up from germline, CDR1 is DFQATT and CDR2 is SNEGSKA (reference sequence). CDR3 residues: CSASPSGKYEQYF. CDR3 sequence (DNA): TGCAGTGCTAGTCCTAGCGGGAAGTACGAGCAGTACTTC.

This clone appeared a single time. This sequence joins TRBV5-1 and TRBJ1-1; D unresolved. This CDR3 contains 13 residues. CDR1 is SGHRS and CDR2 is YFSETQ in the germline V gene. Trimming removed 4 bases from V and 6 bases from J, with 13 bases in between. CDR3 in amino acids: CASSARGGPEAFF. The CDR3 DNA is TGCGCCAGCAGCGCCCGGGGTGGTCCTGAAGCTTTCTTT.

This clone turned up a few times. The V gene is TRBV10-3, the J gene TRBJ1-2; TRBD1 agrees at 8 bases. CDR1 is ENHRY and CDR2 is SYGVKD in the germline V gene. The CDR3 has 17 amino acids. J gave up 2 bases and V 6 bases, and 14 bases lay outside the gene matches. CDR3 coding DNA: TGTGCCATCAGCGGTAGGGACAGGACATCCCAAAACTATGGCTACACCTTC. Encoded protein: CAISGRDRTSQNYGYTF.

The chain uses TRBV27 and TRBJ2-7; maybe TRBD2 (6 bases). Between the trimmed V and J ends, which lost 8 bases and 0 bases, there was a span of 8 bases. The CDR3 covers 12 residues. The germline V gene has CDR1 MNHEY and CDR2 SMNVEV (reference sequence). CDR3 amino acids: CASGGFSYEQYF. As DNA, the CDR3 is TGTGCCAGCGGGGGGTTCTCCTACGAGCAGTACTTC.

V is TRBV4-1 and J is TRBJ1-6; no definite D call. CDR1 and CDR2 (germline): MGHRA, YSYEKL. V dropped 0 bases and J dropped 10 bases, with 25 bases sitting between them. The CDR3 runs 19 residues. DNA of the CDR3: TGCGCCAGCAGCCAAGATTCCGAACTCTTGAGGGCATCGGGGTCACCCCTCCACTTT. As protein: CASSQDSELLRASGSPLHF.

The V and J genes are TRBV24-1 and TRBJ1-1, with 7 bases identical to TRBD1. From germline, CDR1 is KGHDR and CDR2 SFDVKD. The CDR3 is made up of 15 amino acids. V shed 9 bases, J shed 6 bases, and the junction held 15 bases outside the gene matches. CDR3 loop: CATHSSDRDLSEAFF. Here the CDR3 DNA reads TGTGCCACCCACTCCAGTGACAGGGATTTGTCTGAAGCTTTCTTT.

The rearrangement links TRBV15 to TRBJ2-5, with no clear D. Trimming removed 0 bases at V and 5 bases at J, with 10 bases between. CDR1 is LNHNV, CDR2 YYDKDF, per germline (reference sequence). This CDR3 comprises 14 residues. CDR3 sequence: CATSRDLVRETQYF. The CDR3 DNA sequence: TGTGCCACCAGCAGAGATCTGGTGCGGGAGACCCAGTACTTC. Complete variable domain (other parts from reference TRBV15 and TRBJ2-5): DAMVIQNPRYQVTQFGKPVTLSCSQTLNHNVMYWYQQKSSQAPKLLFHYYDKDFNNEADTPDNFQSRRPNTSFCFLDIRSPGLGDTAMYLCATSRDLVRETQYFGPGTRLLVL.

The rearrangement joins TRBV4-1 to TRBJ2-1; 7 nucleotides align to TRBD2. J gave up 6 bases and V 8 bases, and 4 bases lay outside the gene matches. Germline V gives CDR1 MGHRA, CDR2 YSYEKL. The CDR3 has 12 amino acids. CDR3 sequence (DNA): TGCGCCAGCGGCCCTAGCGGCAATGAGCAGTTCTTC. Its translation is CASGPSGNEQFF.

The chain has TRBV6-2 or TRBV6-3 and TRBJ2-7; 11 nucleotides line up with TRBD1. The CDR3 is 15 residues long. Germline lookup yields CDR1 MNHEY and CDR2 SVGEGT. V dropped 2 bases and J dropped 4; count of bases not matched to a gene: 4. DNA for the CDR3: TGTGCCAGCAGTTACCGGGACAGGGGGGAATACGAGCAGTACTTC. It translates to CASSYRDRGEYEQYF.

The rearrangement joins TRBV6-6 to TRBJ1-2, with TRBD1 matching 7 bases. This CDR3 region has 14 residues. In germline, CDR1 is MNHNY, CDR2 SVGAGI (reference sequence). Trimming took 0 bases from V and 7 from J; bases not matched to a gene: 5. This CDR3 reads CASSYSDRVGGYTF. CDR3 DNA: TGTGCCAGCAGTTACTCCGACAGGGTCGGTGGCTACACCTTC.

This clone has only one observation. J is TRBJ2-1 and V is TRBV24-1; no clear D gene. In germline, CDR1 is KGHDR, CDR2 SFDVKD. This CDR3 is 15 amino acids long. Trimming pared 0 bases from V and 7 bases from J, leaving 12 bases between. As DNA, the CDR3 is TGTGCCACCAGTGATTTGTCCCTGGAGAGGAATGAGCAGTTCTTC. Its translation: CATSDLSLERNEQFF.